This T cell receptor (beta chain) was captured by sequencing in a study of blood T cell repertoires in COVID-19 (dated by TCRdb to between 2020 and 2021). About the investigation overall: Samples covering the acute and convalescent phases of COVID-19 were provided by collaborators in the United States, Italy and Spain. The dataset comprised deeply sampled blood TCRbeta repertoires from subjects exposed to, actively infected with, or recovered from COVID-19. The repertoires were made available in a free public database intended to serve as a resource for research on the immune response to SARS-CoV-2. The prospective study material was composed of cDNA or gDNA derived from T cells, B-cell-depleted T cells, or PBMCs. Samples came from the ongoing ImmuneRACE study (first 160 participants) plus 1,254 subjects from 6 global collaborators. HLA class I and class II types, where available, came from metadata supplied by the sample provider rather than from assay-based typing. Sample metadata almost always included a de-identified subject ID, COVID-19 status, age in years and sex.

About this clone itself: This clone's antigen is unknown. It has no much larger one-base neighbor in the sample; base qualities were not kept.

Broader findings and caveats from the paper: How much clinical and demographic metadata was included differed by source and by participant, and the metadata was provided uncurated.

Participants in the prospective study were aged roughly 18 to 100 years, lived in 20 to 30 United States geographic areas, and enrolled through a virtual design. To assign participants to cohorts, the prospective study relied on clinical history that participants themselves reported in a screening survey and a study questionnaire. In the prospective study, mobile phlebotomists collected whole blood, serum and a nasopharyngeal or oropharyngeal swab from each participant. Prospective study participants could optionally give additional blood draws and questionnaires over an approximately 2-month period. Before DNA extraction, blood samples from the prospective study were shipped at room temperature or frozen. TCRbeta CDR3 regions were amplified from genomic DNA using the immunoSEQ Assay, a bias-controlled multiplex PCR. Per the original workflow: The number of nucleated cells in each sample was estimated by amplification of reference gene primers within the assay. Sequence reads were collapsed and filtered to measure the absolute abundance of every unique TCRbeta CDR3 rearrangement. For each sample, productive Simpson clonality was calculated as the square root of Simpson's diversity index across productive rearrangements. TCRdb provides this immuneACCESS table in a form limited to in-frame rearrangements. Some clones are lacking; in checked studies, under half of them reflect an unresolved V gene, and why the rest are absent is not known. V and J calls and clone size are given by that table; D and trimming were obtained from the DNA. The sample records 470,000 or so clones, 87% of which are singletons. Of the sample, under 2% is held by the ten largest clones.

This clonotype originated in a woman aged 18-29 years with acute COVID-19. The sample was PBMCs or T cells enriched from blood (not recorded which).

The CDR3 amino acid sequence is: CASSPQAGLLNSPLHF. In nucleotide form, the sequence is TGCGCCAGCAGCCCCCAGGCAGGCCTCCTAAATTCACCCCTCCACTTT. The rearranged chain carries TRBV10-2 and TRBJ1-6, with the D gene uncertain. There are 16 amino acids in the CDR3, from cysteine to phenylalanine inclusive. Here the CDR3 DNA is all that survives: 48 bases in frame from base 1. CDR1 is given as WSHSY and CDR2 as SAAADI, both from the germline V gene. V is clipped by 6 bases and J by 7 bases, and the sequence between their germline boundaries is 19 bases long.